These 2 T cell receptor beta chains originate from one sample sequenced in a study of human T cells and chemical hapten exposure. TCRdb recomputed calls from the RACE reads with MiXCR, one row per CDR3 protein. Among roughly 260,000 distinct CDR3 sequences listed, more than 6.5% were seen once. Time point noted: pre-sensitization, week 0. Noted treatment: therapeutic diphenylcyclopropenone sensitization with weekly scalp DPC. The sequencing here drew on whole blood, taken in connection with sensitization to the hapten diphenylcyclopropenone (DPC). The receptors originated from a woman aged 35 to 49 with alopecia areata. Some clones in this sample may be carry-over from other donors' samples.

The chain is built from TRBV7-2 and TRBJ1-1; D is ambiguous. Germline V CDR1 and CDR2: SGHTA, FQGNSA. CDR3 length equals 15 residues. Trimming cost V 1 base and J 1 base, with 10 bases left between them. The CDR3: CASSLVAGGNTEAFF. The CDR3 bases are TGTGCCAGCAGCTTAGTGGCAGGAGGGAACACTGAAGCTTTCTTT. The complete variable domain, with remaining parts taken from reference TRBV7-2 and TRBJ1-1, reads GAGVSQSPSNKVTEKGKDVELRCDPISGHTALYWYRQSLGQGLEFLIYFQGNSAPDKSGLPSDRFSAERTGGSVSTLTIQRTQQEDSAVYLCASSLVAGGNTEAFFGQGTRLTVV.

The CDR3 DNA sequence: TGTGCCAGCTCACCACGACAGGGTTGGACTGAAGCTTTCTTT. This gives the protein CASSPRQGWTEAFF. The rearrangement uses TRBV18 and TRBJ1-1; 7 positions agree with TRBD1. Germline values: CDR1 KGHSH, CDR2 LQKENI. The CDR3 has 14 residues. V trimming: 1 base; J trimming: 5 bases; junction bases outside the gene matches: 4.